The 11 T cell receptor beta chains in this list originate from one sample, sequenced in a study of Graves' ophthalmopathy and Graves' hyperthyroidism. Amplification from RNA transcripts yielded the TCR beta CDR3 regions. First-round RT-PCR used HTBI primers; second-round multiplex PCR followed. TCRdb re-called the multiplex PCR reads with MiXCR, one entry per CDR3 protein. This sample yields roughly 1.1 million distinct CDR3 sequences, of which roughly 35% are seen a single time; over 8.5% belongs to the top ten. Material: peripheral blood or thyroid tissue (not recorded which). The receptors derive from an adult man with Graves' hyperthyroidism.

This clonotype was seen a handful of times. This sequence joins TRBV5-5 and TRBJ2-7; D tentatively fits TRBD1 or TRBD2 (6 bases each). Germline loops: CDR1 SGHKS, CDR2 YYEKEE (reference sequence). The CDR3 loop spans 16 amino acids. V shed 4 bases and J shed 0 bases, with 17 bases lying between them. CDR3 bases: TGTGCCAGCAGCAAGGGTCGGGGGCCCGACTCCTACGAGCAGTACTTC. Residues: CASSKGRGPDSYEQYF. The whole variable domain, remainder taken from reference TRBV5-5 and TRBJ2-7, is DAGVTQSPTHLIKTRGQQVTLRCSPISGHKSVSWYQQVLGQGPQFIFQYYEKEERGRGNFPDRFSARQFPNYSSELNVNALLLGDSALYLCASSKGRGPDSYEQYFGPGTRLTVT.

This clonotype appeared many times. Relative to the germline gene, one junction end is altered; a read error may explain this. The chain uses TRBV4-3 and TRBJ1-2, with 9 bases lining up with TRBD1. The CDR3 contains 14 residues. Germline V lookup: CDR1 LGHNA, CDR2 YSLEER. CDR3 loop: CASSQDRGSYGYTF. For the CDR3, the DNA is TGTGCCAGCAGCCAGGACAGGGGTTCCTACGGCTACACCTTC.

The genes are TRBV29-1 and TRBJ2-7; 8 positions match TRBD1. In germline, CDR1 is SQVTM, CDR2 ANQGSEA. With 2 bases clipped from V and 3 bases from J, the junction kept 3 bases outside the gene matches. The CDR3 runs to 13 residues. The DNA of the CDR3 is TGCAGCGTTGAATTAACAGGGGGCTACGAGCAGTACTTC. It is translated as CSVELTGGYEQYF.

Note on this clonotype: A much larger clone sits a single nucleotide away, making a read error possible. The J gene is TRBJ1-5, the V gene TRBV7-2; D not certain. In germline, CDR1 is SGHTA, CDR2 FQGNSA. The CDR3 is 14 residues long. CDR3 in DNA: TGTGTCAGCAGAGAATTGGGTCAAGGCCAGCCCCAGCATTTT. This encodes CVSRELGQGQPQHF.

The V call is TRBV6-5, the J call TRBJ2-7; unclear D gene. The CDR3 totals 11 residues. The V gene lost 6 bases and the J gene lost 6 bases, with 9 bases spanning the gap. CDR1 is MNHEY and CDR2 is SVGAGI in the germline V gene. The CDR3 sequence is CASSTPTEQYF. The CDR3 coding sequence is TGTGCCAGCAGCACGCCTACCGAGCAGTACTTC.

The chain employs TRBV25-1 and TRBJ2-5; 10 nucleotides line up with TRBD1. The CDR3 extends over 16 amino acids. The V gene's germline CDR1 is MGHDK and CDR2 SYGVNS. Trimming took 4 bases from V and 4 from J; bases not matched to a gene: 9. This CDR3 reads CASSGYGTGDLETQYF. The CDR3 nucleotides are TGTGCCAGCAGTGGCTACGGGACAGGGGACCTAGAGACCCAGTACTTC.

This clonotype was recorded at least ten times. The genes are TRBV11-2 and TRBJ1-6; D is undetermined. CDR3 length equals 14 residues. The V end lost 5 bases, the J end lost 13 bases, and 18 bases lay between the germline ends. Germline V gene sequence: CDR1 SGHAT, CDR2 FQNNGV. The CDR3 reads CASSAPAGNQPLHF. CDR3 bases: TGTGCCAGCAGCGCCCCCGCGGGGAATCAGCCCCTCCACTTT.

The chain recombines TRBV10-3 with TRBJ2-7; the match to TRBD2 covers 9 bases. The length of the CDR3 is 15 residues. The V segment lost 10 bases and the J segment 5 bases; nucleotides outside the gene matches: 15. Germline CDR1 is ENHRY and CDR2 is SYGVKD. The CDR3, as DNA: TGTGCCACCCTCGGTTGGGCTAGCGGGAAAGACGAGCAGTACTTC. Translation: CATLGWASGKDEQYF.

This clonotype was observed at least ten times. The J gene is TRBJ1-2, the V gene TRBV19, with D hard to call. CDR1 is LNHDA and CDR2 is SQIVND in the germline V gene (reference sequence). With 5 bases removed from V and 6 bases from J, the gap between germline ends came to 10 bases. This CDR3 has 12 residues. CDR3 residues: CASSLWRDGYTF. CDR3 in DNA: TGTGCCAGTAGTCTATGGCGTGATGGCTACACCTTC.

The chain uses TRBV11-2 and TRBJ2-5, with 13 nucleotides matching TRBD2. Unmatched junction bases numbered 9, after V lost 5 bases and J lost 3 bases. From germline, CDR1 is SGHAT and CDR2 FQNNGV. This CDR3 has 17 residues. Here the CDR3 DNA reads TGTGCCAGCAGCCTAGGGACTAGCGGGACCACGAAAGAGACCCAGTACTTC. Its protein is CASSLGTSGTTKETQYF.

This clonotype was counted many times. The rearrangement uses TRBV7-9 and TRBJ1-4, with D uncertain. Germline loops: CDR1 SEHNR, CDR2 FQNEAQ (reference sequence). Deletions cut 1 base from V and 8 bases from J, with 14 bases between. This CDR3 is 15 amino acids long. The CDR3 reads CASSLDSYGLEKLFF. The CDR3 region has the DNA TGTGCCAGCAGCTTAGATTCCTATGGCCTGGAAAAACTGTTTTTT.